Below, 15 T cell receptor beta chains from the same sample are listed, as sequenced in a study of blood T cells in healthy people across ages. A sample-barcoded 5' primer and a J-beta primer mix were used in a second PCR of roughly 7 to 11 cycles. In TCRdb, the 5' RACE reads were re-called with MiXCR into one record per CDR3 protein. The data show about 970,000 distinct CDR3 sequences, about 51% seen once. Sequenced material: blood. The receptor set was obtained from a woman in her fifties or sixties in good health.

This clonotype was seen a few times. The chain employs TRBV20-1 and TRBJ2-7, with TRBD2 identical over 10 bases. Germline CDR1 reads DFQATT; CDR2 reads SNEGSKA (reference sequence). With 6 bases clipped from V and 5 bases from J, the junction kept 10 bases outside the gene matches. CDR3 length equals 14 residues. The CDR3 bases are TGCAGTGCAGAACCGGGACTAGCGACCGACGAGCAGTACTTC. Protein sequence: CSAEPGLATDEQYF.

This clonotype was detected a few times. This chain's CDR3 is CSARSNLGLAGEQYF. The CDR3 coding sequence is TGCAGTGCTAGATCCAACTTGGGACTAGCAGGCGAGCAGTACTTC. The V and J genes are TRBV20-1 and TRBJ2-5, with 9 bases that match TRBD2. The J call may be faulty, since TRBJ2-7 better matches the DNA end. The V gene's germline CDR1 is DFQATT and CDR2 SNEGSKA (reference sequence). The CDR3 is 15 amino acids.

This clonotype was found a few times. The chain recombines TRBV12-3 or TRBV12-4 with TRBJ2-1; 12 bases fit TRBD2. CDR3 length: 15 residues. The trim removed 6 bases at V and 7 bases at J, leaving 7 bases unmatched. The CDR3 DNA reads TGTGCCAGCAGCGGTCTAGCGGGAGGGCGGAATGAGCAGTTCTTC. Its protein is CASSGLAGGRNEQFF.

This clonotype has a handful of counts. The rearrangement joins TRBV12-3 or TRBV12-4 to TRBJ2-1; D might be TRBD2 (6 bases). The CDR3 loop spans 11 amino acids. Trimming shortened V by 9 bases and J by 4 bases, and 7 bases separated the two germline ends. As DNA, the CDR3 is TGTGCCAGTGGGGGGTACAATGAGCAGTTCTTC. Encoded protein: CASGGYNEQFF.

This chain uses TRBV28 with TRBJ2-1, with D hard to call. Trimming removed 3 bases from V and 4 bases from J, with 19 bases in between. This CDR3 is built from 17 residues. Per the germline V gene, CDR1 is MDHEN and CDR2 is SYDVKM. CDR3 coding DNA: TGTGCCAGCAGTTTGGTTAACCGACATAATAAATACAATGAGCAGTTCTTC. Amino acids: CASSLVNRHNKYNEQFF.

The chain has TRBV6-2 or TRBV6-3 and TRBJ2-7, with D unresolved. V dropped 6 bases and J dropped 3 bases, with 15 bases sitting between them. The CDR3 covers 14 residues. CDR1 MNHEY and CDR2 SVGEGT come from the germline V gene. CDR3: CASRNFVEGYEQYF. CDR3 in DNA: TGTGCCAGCAGAAATTTCGTTGAAGGCTACGAGCAGTACTTC.

This clonotype was picked up one time. The V call is TRBV6-6, the J call TRBJ2-1, with 9 bases fitting TRBD2. CDR1 is MNHNY and CDR2 is SVGAGI in the germline V gene (reference sequence). Unmatched junction bases numbered 21, after V lost 5 bases and J lost 13 bases. The CDR3 is 17 amino acids. The chain's CDR3 is CASSHWGSGSSDKYQFF. The CDR3 DNA follows: TGTGCCAGCAGTCACTGGGGTAGCGGGAGTTCAGACAAATATCAGTTCTTC.

This clonotype occurred a few times. The chain has TRBV2 and TRBJ2-1, with 8 bases lining up with TRBD2. This CDR3 contains 17 residues. Germline V gene data show CDR1 as SNHLY and CDR2 as FYNNEI. V lost 5 bases to trimming and J lost 5 bases; unmatched junction nucleotides: 14. In DNA, the CDR3 is TGTGCCAGCAGTCAAGTAGCGGGAAGGGGAGATGACAATGAGCAGTTCTTC. Translating it yields CASSQVAGRGDDNEQFF.

This clonotype came up a few times. The chain joins TRBV12-3 or TRBV12-4 to TRBJ1-1, with a tentative D call TRBD1 (5 bases). Between the trimmed V and J ends, which lost 6 bases and 6 bases, there was a span of 8 bases. The CDR3 consists of 11 residues. For the CDR3, the DNA is TGTGCCAGCAGGGGACGGTCTGAAGCTTTCTTT. Its protein is CASRGRSEAFF.

The sample holds a few counts of this clonotype. CDR3 in DNA: TGTGCCAGCAGCCAAGTCAGGGCGGGCGAGCAGTACTTC. Protein sequence: CASSQVRAGEQYF. The rearrangement links TRBV3-1 to TRBJ2-7; either TRBD1 or TRBD2 may fit D (5 bases each). V dropped 1 base and J dropped 6 bases, with 10 bases sitting between them. Germline CDR1 reads LGHDT; CDR2 reads YNNKEL (reference sequence). The CDR3 sequence is 13 residues long.

On this clonotype: It may be a read error: a sequence one base away is much more abundant. The CDR3: CSVGVGADEQYF. The CDR3 region has the DNA TGCAGCGTGGGAGTGGGGGCAGACGAGCAGTACTTC. V gene TRBV29-1 combines with J gene TRBJ2-7; D is possibly TRBD1 (6 bases). Germline lookup yields CDR1 SQVTM and CDR2 ANQGSEA. V was clipped by 6 bases and J by 5 bases, with 14 bases between them. There are 12 residues in the CDR3.

CDR3 sequence: CSARDPGHYSPLHF. The CDR3 DNA sequence: TGCAGTGCTAGAGATCCGGGACACTATTCACCCCTCCACTTT. This sequence joins TRBV20-1 and TRBJ1-6; a possible D gene is TRBD1 (6 bases). V lost 0 bases and J lost 8, with 11 bases in between. CDR3 length equals 14 residues. CDR1 and CDR2 (germline): DFQATT, SNEGSKA (reference sequence).

The chain links TRBV7-2 to TRBJ1-2; perhaps TRBD1 as D (6 bases). The germline gives CDR1 SGHTA, CDR2 FQGNSA. Between the trimmed V and J ends, which lost 4 bases and 1 base, there was a span of 10 bases. The CDR3 totals 14 residues. The CDR3 here is CASSSRGGNYGYTF. CDR3 nucleotide sequence: TGTGCCAGCAGCTCAAGAGGGGGTAACTATGGCTACACCTTC.

This clonotype was picked up a small number of times. This sequence joins TRBV28 and TRBJ2-7; 11 nucleotides agree with TRBD2. Trimming removed 6 bases from V and 3 bases from J; junction bases left unmatched: 7. CDR1 is MDHEN, CDR2 SYDVKM, per germline. CDR3 length: 15 amino acids. CDR3 protein: CASRQRGTSGYEQYF. The CDR3 DNA reads as TGTGCCAGCAGACAGAGGGGGACTAGCGGCTACGAGCAGTACTTC.

CDR3 protein: CASSRSLRYAYEQYF. CDR3 nucleotide sequence: TGTGCCAGCAGTCGCTCGTTGCGGTACGCCTACGAGCAGTACTTC. V gene TRBV28 combines with J gene TRBJ2-5; D unclear. The J call may be wrong; the DNA end is better matched by TRBJ2-7. CDR3 size: 15 residues. Germline V gene lookup returns CDR1 MDHEN and CDR2 SYDVKM.